The 17 T cell receptor beta chains below were found in one sample sequenced in a study of blood T cell repertoires in COVID-19. Here immunoSEQ multiplex PCR was the method, and the copy in TCRdb shows in-frame clones only, minus some. The sample includes 70,000 to 100,000 clones, approximately 86% seen only once; the top ten take roughly 8.1%. Sequenced input: peripheral blood. The origin of the receptors is a woman between 65 and 79 years old with acute or convalescent COVID-19.

The J gene is TRBJ2-7, the V gene TRBV11-2, with a possible D match to TRBD1 (5 bases). The CDR3 has 14 amino acids. V lost 5 bases and J lost 2, with 13 bases in between. Germline assignment: CDR1 SGHAT and CDR2 FQNNGV. The CDR3 DNA follows: TGTGCCAGCAGCGTGGGGCTATCCCCCTACGAGCAGTACTTC. Translated, it gives CASSVGLSPYEQYF.

This clone was counted only a few times. The CDR3 region is CASSQQGASNQPQHF. CDR3 DNA: TGTGCCAGCTCGCAACAGGGTGCAAGCAATCAGCCCCAGCATTTT. V gene TRBV18 combines with J gene TRBJ1-5; D is perhaps TRBD1 (6 bases). V was cut by 6 bases and J by 1 base, with 13 bases left in between. This CDR3 comprises 15 residues. The germline gives CDR1 KGHSH, CDR2 LQKENI.

The chain couples TRBV5-8 to TRBJ1-1; D may be TRBD1 (5 bases). With 5 bases removed from V and 6 bases from J, the gap between germline ends came to 14 bases. CDR1 is SGHTS and CDR2 is YDEGEE in the germline V gene. This CDR3 is 13 amino acids long. This CDR3 reads CASRYLRVSEAFF. The CDR3 region has the DNA TGTGCCAGCAGATACCTCAGGGTTTCTGAAGCTTTCTTT. Looking up the rest from reference TRBV5-8 and TRBJ1-1 gives the full variable domain: EAGVTQSPTHLIKTRGQQATLRCSPISGHTSVYWYQQALGLGLQFLLWYDEGEERNRGNFPPRFSGRQFPNYSSELNVNALELEDSALYLCASRYLRVSEAFFGQGTRLTVV.

A single count supports this clone. The V gene is TRBV3-1 (or the pseudogene TRBV3-2), the J gene TRBJ2-5, with 10 nucleotides matching TRBD1. CDR3 length: 16 amino acids. J lost 1 base, V lost 4 bases, and 6 bases had no gene match. In germline, CDR1 is LGHDT, CDR2 YNNKEL (reference sequence). The DNA for the CDR3 is TGTGCCAGCAGCCTCCGGGACAGGGGACTCCAAGAGACCCAGTACTTC. It encodes CASSLRDRGLQETQYF.

V usage is TRBV5-1 and J usage is TRBJ2-2; D call uncertain. Germline CDR1 SGHRS, CDR2 YFSETQ. Deletions cut 0 bases from V and 1 base from J, with 10 bases between. The CDR3 extends over 16 amino acids. CDR3 DNA sequence: TGCGCCAGCAGCTTGGCCCTTACACAGAACACCGGGGAGCTGTTTTTT. This translates into CASSLALTQNTGELFF.

The chain couples TRBV18 to TRBJ1-1, with 7 bases matching TRBD1. In germline, CDR1 is KGHSH, CDR2 LQKENI. The V and J ends lost 5 bases and 6 bases, in that order; junction bases with no gene match: 9. This CDR3 has 14 amino acids. The CDR3 region is CASSTLAQGAEAFF. DNA of the CDR3: TGTGCCAGCTCAACGCTGGCGCAGGGGGCTGAAGCTTTCTTT.

The gene calls are TRBV7-9 and TRBJ1-1; 7 bases fit TRBD1. From germline, CDR1 is SEHNR and CDR2 FQNEAQ (reference sequence). The junction had 3 bases not matched to a gene; V was cut back by 1 base and J by 4 bases. This CDR3 is 14 amino acids long. The CDR3 DNA is TGTGCCAGCAGCTTAGTGCAGGGGGTCACTGAAGCTTTCTTT. This gives the protein CASSLVQGVTEAFF.

The genes are TRBV29-1 and TRBJ2-5, with D tentatively TRBD2 (5 bases). V lost 5 bases and J 7 bases, leaving 11 bases between the germline ends. CDR1 is SQVTM, CDR2 ANQGSEA, per germline. The CDR3 is 11 residues long. The CDR3 loop is CSVTDAGTQYF. The DNA for the CDR3 is TGCAGCGTTACCGACGCGGGGACCCAGTACTTC.

This chain joins TRBV5-5 and TRBJ2-1; TRBD2 agrees at 12 bases. The CDR3 sequence is 17 residues long. Germline V gives CDR1 SGHKS, CDR2 YYEKEE (reference sequence). V shed 4 bases and J 4 bases; nucleotides not matched to a gene: 9. Written as DNA, the CDR3 is TGTGCCAGCAGCCTCAGACTAGCGGGAGTTGTGTACAATGAGCAGTTCTTC. Translating gives CASSLRLAGVVYNEQFF.

The chain has TRBV18 and TRBJ1-4; the D gene is possibly TRBD1 (5 bases). V was shortened by 3 bases and J by 4 bases, with 9 bases between the two germline ends. There are 14 residues in the CDR3. Germline CDR1 and CDR2: KGHSH and LQKENI. CDR3 loop: CASSPSQGNEKLFF. As DNA, the CDR3 is TGTGCCAGCTCACCTTCCCAGGGTAATGAAAAACTGTTTTTT.

This sequence joins TRBV29-1 and TRBJ1-1; 8 bases are shared with TRBD1. Germline lookup yields CDR1 SQVTM and CDR2 ANQGSEA. This CDR3 has 14 residues. J gave up 4 bases and V 7 bases, and 11 bases lay outside the gene matches. In DNA form, the CDR3 reads TGCAGCGCCGAGACACAGGGGGTTCGCACTGAAGCTTTCTTT. It specifies CSAETQGVRTEAFF.

This chain connects TRBV28 to TRBJ1-5, with 7 bases aligning to TRBD1. The trim removed 3 bases at V and 5 bases at J, leaving 4 bases unmatched. The CDR3 spans 14 residues. Germline V gives CDR1 MDHEN, CDR2 SYDVKM. The CDR3, as DNA: TGTGCCAGCAGTTTGGGGGACAGATATCAGCCCCAGCATTTT. It encodes CASSLGDRYQPQHF.

This sequence joins TRBV14 and TRBJ1-2; D gene unclear. The CDR3 runs to 14 residues. V lost 4 bases and J lost 1, with 10 bases in between. Germline assignment: CDR1 SGHDN and CDR2 FVKESK. For the CDR3, the DNA is TGTGCCAGCAGCCTAGGACGGGATAACTATGGCTACACCTTC. This encodes CASSLGRDNYGYTF.

This chain links TRBV30 with TRBJ2-3, with D possibly TRBD2 on 6 matching bases. Germline CDR1 is GTSNPN and CDR2 is SVGIG (reference sequence). V dropped 0 bases and J dropped 2 bases, with 30 bases sitting between them. The CDR3 is 21 residues long. The CDR3 reads CAWSVFVYGLARENLTDTQYF. The CDR3 bases are TGTGCCTGGAGTGTATTCGTATATGGGCTAGCGCGCGAAAACCTCACAGATACGCAGTATTTT. The full variable domain, rest sourced from reference TRBV30 and TRBJ2-3, is SQTIHQWPATLVQPVGSPLSLECTVEGTSNPNLYWYRQAAGRGLQLLFYSVGIGQISSEVPQNLSASRPQDRQFILSSKKLLLSDSGFYLCAWSVFVYGLARENLTDTQYFGPGTRLTVL.

This clone was picked up one time. The chain joins TRBV4-1 to TRBJ2-7; TRBD2 aligns across 11 bases. This CDR3 has 16 residues. Germline CDR1 is MGHRA and CDR2 is YSYEKL. Trimming cost V 4 bases and J 4 bases; bases outside gene matches: 9. In DNA form, the CDR3 reads TGCGCCAGCAGCCGCTTTCTGACTAGCGGGAAGTACGAGCAGTACTTC. Its protein product is CASSRFLTSGKYEQYF.

The gene calls are TRBV24-1 and TRBJ1-2; no definite D call. Germline V gives CDR1 KGHDR, CDR2 SFDVKD. This CDR3 is built from 14 residues. V lost 7 bases, J lost 2 bases, and 13 bases lay in between. CDR3: CATSAEAENYGYTF. The CDR3, as DNA: TGTGCCACCAGCGCGGAGGCGGAGAACTATGGCTACACCTTC.

The chain recombines TRBV6-5 with TRBJ2-7, with D possibly matching TRBD1 (5 bases). Germline V CDR1 and CDR2: MNHEY, SVGAGI. The CDR3 covers 14 residues. The V and J ends lost 8 bases and 6 bases respectively, with 20 bases between them. Here the CDR3 reads CASVPTGFWTEQYF. The CDR3 DNA reads as TGTGCCAGCGTACCTACAGGATTCTGGACCGAGCAGTACTTC.